These T cell receptor beta chains were read from a single sample in a study of T cell repertoires in cytomegalovirus infection. These TCRs are of unknown antigen specificity. TCRdb itself ran the reads through MiXCR, one entry per CDR3 protein. The sample yields a few hundred thousand distinct CDR3 sequences, roughly 42% seen once. The sequencing used cultured PBMCs, collected from culture after CMV antigen stimulation. The origin of the receptors is a human donor in good health (CMV status not recorded). Some clones in this sample may be carry-over from other donors' samples. Both conserved end residues are part of each CDR3. D genes are given only for firm matches. Size values are once, few and many counts, or a class for expanded clones, and some rows have none.

v_call	d_call	clone_size	j_call	cdr3_nt	cdr3_aa
TRBV7-8	NA	NA	TRBJ1-6	TGTGCCAGCAGCCCTATGGATTCACCCCTCCACTTT	CASSPMDSPLHF
TRBV11-2	NA	few	TRBJ2-3	TGTGCCAGCAGCTTAATGCGGACTACAGATACGCAGTATTTT	CASSLMRTTDTQYF
TRBV7-8	NA	NA	TRBJ2-7	TGTGCCAGCAGCTCTTGGGACGGTGGGAACGAGCAGTACTTC	CASSSWDGGNEQYF
TRBV12-3/TRBV12-4	NA	NA	TRBJ2-7	TGTGCCAGCAGATCGGACAGTTCAACCTACGAGCAGTACTTC	CASRSDSSTYEQYF
TRBV7-8	NA	NA	TRBJ2-5	TGTGCCAGCAGCCAGGTTAGGGATGGAGAGACCCAGTACTTC	CASSQVRDGETQYF
TRBV4-1	NA	NA	TRBJ1-5	TGCGCCAGCAGGAAGACGTTCAAGACGTTTCAGCCCCAGCATTTT	CASRKTFKTFQPQHF
TRBV6-2/TRBV6-3	TRBD2	NA	TRBJ2-7	TGTGCCAGCAGTTACTCAGTTGAAGGACTAGCGGGAGCCCGGGGGTACGAGCAGTACTTC	CASSYSVEGLAGARGYEQYF
TRBV24-1	TRBD1	few	TRBJ2-1	TGTGCCACCAGTGAAGCTCAGGGACCAGGGGGCCGTGATGAGCAGTTCTTC	CATSEAQGPGGRDEQFF
TRBV29-1	TRBD1	NA	TRBJ2-6	TGCAGCGTCCGGGACAGGGCCACCTCTGGGGCCAACGTCCTGACTTTC	CSVRDRATSGANVLTF
TRBV20-1	NA	NA	TRBJ2-1	TGCAGTGCTAGTGGGGTTAGCTGGCCATACAATGAGCAGTTCTTC	CSASGVSWPYNEQFF
TRBV7-2	NA	few	TRBJ2-2	TGTGCCAGCAGCCCCGCGGGGACGAACACCGGGGAGCTGTTTTTT	CASSPAGTNTGELFF
TRBV7-8	NA	few	TRBJ2-2	TGTGCCAGCAGCTTATTAATACAGCACGGCGGGGAGCTGTTTTTT	CASSLLIQHGGELFF
TRBV7-6	NA	few	TRBJ2-1	TGTGCCAGCAGCTTAACAGGACAGAACAATGAGCAGTTCTTC	CASSLTGQNNEQFF
TRBV7-2	NA	many	TRBJ1-5	TGTGCCAGCAGCTTAGGGGGCAGATCAAATCAGCCCCAGCATTTT	CASSLGGRSNQPQHF
TRBV10-3	NA	NA	TRBJ1-1	TGTGCCATCACCTCCGACCTGAACACTGAAGCTCTCTTT	CAITSDLNTEALF
TRBV5-1	NA	NA	TRBJ2-5	TGCGCCAGCAGCAATGAGGGGCAAGAGACCCAGTACTTC	CASSNEGQETQYF
TRBV6-2/TRBV6-3	NA	NA	TRBJ1-1	TGTGCCAGCAGTTTAGCACCAGTGACAGGCACTGAAGCTTTCTTT	CASSLAPVTGTEAFF
TRBV7-6	NA	NA	TRBJ2-1	TGTGCCAGCAGCCGCCCCCCCGTACTCAGGAGCTCCTACAATGAGCAGTTCTTC	CASSRPPVLRSSYNEQFF
TRBV5-6	NA	NA	TRBJ1-2	TGTGCCAGCAGCTTGGGGGGGGGCCAGATAAACTATGGCTACACCTTC	CASSLGGGQINYGYTF
TRBV20-1	NA	NA	TRBJ1-5	TGCAGTGCTAGACACGGGGGCAATCAGCCCCAGCATTTT	CSARHGGNQPQHF
TRBV2	NA	NA	TRBJ2-7	TGTGCCAGCAGGGAGAGCGGATCGCCCTACGAGCAGTACTTC	CASRESGSPYEQYF
TRBV20-1	NA	few	TRBJ2-7	TGCAGTGCGGTCGGGGCATCCTACGAGCAGTACTTC	CSAVGASYEQYF
TRBV7-2	NA	many	TRBJ2-2	TGTGCCAGCACCACGGGCCCTGCCGGGACCGGGGAGCTGTTTTTT	CASTTGPAGTGELFF
TRBV19	NA	few	TRBJ2-1	TGTGCCAGTACATTCGGGGGCCTCTACAATGAGCAGTTCTTC	CASTFGGLYNEQFF
TRBV7-9	NA	few	TRBJ2-5	TGTGCCAGCAGTCCATGGGGGGGGCAGCGGCCCCAGTACTTC	CASSPWGGQRPQYF
TRBV10-3	TRBD2	few	TRBJ2-3	TGTGCCATCAGTGAGCCGCCACTAGCGAAGGAAACAGATACGCAGTATTTT	CAISEPPLAKETDTQYF
TRBV9	TRBD1	NA	TRBJ2-5	TGTGCCAGCAGTCGAGGACAGGGTTTTGAGACCCAGTACTTC	CASSRGQGFETQYF
TRBV10-3	TRBD1	few	TRBJ1-2	TGTGCCATCAGTGAGCCCAGGGACAGGGGGGGAAATGGCTACACCTTC	CAISEPRDRGGNGYTF
TRBV5-6	TRBD1	NA	TRBJ2-4	TGTGCCAGCAGCTCGTTGGCAGGGGGTTGGGTAAACATTCAGTACTTC	CASSSLAGGWVNIQYF
TRBV20-1	NA	few	TRBJ1-2	TGCCTCTCCGACTATGGCTACACCTTC	CLSDYGYTF
TRBV7-2	NA	NA	TRBJ2-1	TGTGCCAGCAAAAGTTTAAGGGGGCGTTTAGTCGGGAGAATATACAATGAGCAGTTCTTC	CASKSLRGRLVGRIYNEQFF
TRBV4-3	NA	NA	TRBJ2-4	TGCGCCAGCAGCCAAGTAGGTCAAGCCAAAAACATTCAGTACTTC	CASSQVGQAKNIQYF
TRBV20-1	NA	few	TRBJ2-7	TGCAGTGCTAGCGGCCTGTTCCCTGTTGAGCAGTACTTC	CSASGLFPVEQYF
TRBV7-2	NA	few	TRBJ1-1	TGTGCCAGCAGCCCGGAGTTAGGGTTGTACACTGAAGCTTTCTTT	CASSPELGLYTEAFF
TRBV12-3/TRBV12-4	NA	NA	TRBJ2-3	TGTGCCAGCAGTGCCGGCCCCGTTTCGGATACGCAGTATTTT	CASSAGPVSDTQYF
TRBV7-8	TRBD1	NA	TRBJ2-1	TGTGCCAGCAGCACCCGGACAGGTTATAGTGAGCAGTTCTTC	CASSTRTGYSEQFF
TRBV6-8	TRBD1	NA	TRBJ1-2	TGTGCCAGCAGTCCGACCCGGACAGGGTCTTTTATTCGGGGCTACACCTTC	CASSPTRTGSFIRGYTF
TRBV6-1	NA	NA	TRBJ1-2	TGTGCCAGCAGTGATCGGCCGCCAGTCCACGGCTACACCTTC	CASSDRPPVHGYTF
TRBV5-4	TRBD2	NA	TRBJ2-3	TGTGCCAGCAGCCCGGGGGGGCTTACTAGCACAGATACGCAGTATTTT	CASSPGGLTSTDTQYF
TRBV11-2	TRBD1	NA	TRBJ2-1	TGTGCCAGCAACTTCCGGGACAGGGCTTCAAATGAGCAGTTCTTC	CASNFRDRASNEQFF
TRBV7-2	TRBD2	many	TRBJ2-1	TGTGCCAGCAGCTTAGCGGGTGGGACTACCTCCATTAAGCAGTTCTTC	CASSLAGGTTSIKQFF
TRBV7-2	TRBD2	NA	TRBJ2-3	TGTGCCAGCAGCTTTACTAGCGGCGTACAGGATACGCAGTATTTT	CASSFTSGVQDTQYF
TRBV11-2	TRBD1	NA	TRBJ1-1	TGTGCCAGCAGCAAATCCGGGACAGTCATCCCTGAAGCTTTCTTT	CASSKSGTVIPEAFF
TRBV6-2/TRBV6-3	TRBD2	NA	TRBJ2-1	TGTGCCAGCAGTTACTCTAAGCGGGGGAGCTCCTACAATGAGCAGTTCTTC	CASSYSKRGSSYNEQFF
TRBV6-1	TRBD1	NA	TRBJ2-7	TGTGCCGGCAGCAACAGGGGCTACCTCTACGAGCAGTACTTC	CAGSNRGYLYEQYF
TRBV7-2	NA	NA	TRBJ2-3	TGTGCCAGCAGCTCTGGGGTTAACACAGATACGCAGTATTTT	CASSSGVNTDTQYF
TRBV15	TRBD1	NA	TRBJ2-3	TGTGCCACCAGCAGAGATCTGGGGACCGGGACAGGGGCCGGGGATACGCAGTATTTT	CATSRDLGTGTGAGDTQYF
TRBV12-3/TRBV12-4	NA	NA	TRBJ2-1	TGTGCCAGCAGTTTACAGCCCGCGGGCAATAGTGAGCAGTTCTTC	CASSLQPAGNSEQFF
TRBV7-2	NA	NA	TRBJ2-3	TGTGCCAGCAGCTTAAAGCGGGCCACAGATACGCAGTATTTT	CASSLKRATDTQYF
TRBV11-2	NA	NA	TRBJ1-6	TGTGCCAGCAGCGTGTCCGGGAGGCTGGATTCACCCCTCCACTTT	CASSVSGRLDSPLHF
TRBV10-3	NA	few	TRBJ2-4	TGTGCCATCAGTCCTGAGGGCCCGGCCAAAAACATTCAGTACTTC	CAISPEGPAKNIQYF
TRBV15	NA	NA	TRBJ2-5	TGTGCCACCAGCCGTTATTCCCAAGAGACCCAGTACTTC	CATSRYSQETQYF
TRBV7-2	NA	NA	TRBJ1-2	TGTGCCAGCAGCTTAGGTCTGGGTGGGGGAGGATATGGCTACACCTTC	CASSLGLGGGGYGYTF
TRBV28	TRBD1	few	TRBJ1-1	TGTGCCAGCAGTTTCGGGTCGACAGGGTACACTGAAGCTTTCTTT	CASSFGSTGYTEAFF
TRBV6-5	NA	NA	TRBJ1-1	TGTGCCAGCAGTCGAGCTCAGTTGAATGAAGCTTTCTTT	CASSRAQLNEAFF